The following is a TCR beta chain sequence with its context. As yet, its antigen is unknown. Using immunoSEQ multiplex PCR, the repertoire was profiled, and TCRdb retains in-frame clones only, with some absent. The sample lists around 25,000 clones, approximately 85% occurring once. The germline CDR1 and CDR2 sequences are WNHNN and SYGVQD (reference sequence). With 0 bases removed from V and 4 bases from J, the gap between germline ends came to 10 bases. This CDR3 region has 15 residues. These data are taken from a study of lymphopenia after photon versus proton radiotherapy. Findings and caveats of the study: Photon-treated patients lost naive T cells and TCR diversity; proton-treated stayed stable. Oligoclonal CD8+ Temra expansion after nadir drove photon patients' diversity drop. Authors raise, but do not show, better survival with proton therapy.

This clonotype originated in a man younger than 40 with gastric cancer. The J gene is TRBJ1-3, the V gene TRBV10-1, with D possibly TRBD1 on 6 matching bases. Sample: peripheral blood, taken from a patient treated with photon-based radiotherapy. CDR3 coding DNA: TGCGCCAGCAGTGAGTCGACAGGTCTGGGAAACACCATATATTTT. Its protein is CASSESTGLGNTIYF.